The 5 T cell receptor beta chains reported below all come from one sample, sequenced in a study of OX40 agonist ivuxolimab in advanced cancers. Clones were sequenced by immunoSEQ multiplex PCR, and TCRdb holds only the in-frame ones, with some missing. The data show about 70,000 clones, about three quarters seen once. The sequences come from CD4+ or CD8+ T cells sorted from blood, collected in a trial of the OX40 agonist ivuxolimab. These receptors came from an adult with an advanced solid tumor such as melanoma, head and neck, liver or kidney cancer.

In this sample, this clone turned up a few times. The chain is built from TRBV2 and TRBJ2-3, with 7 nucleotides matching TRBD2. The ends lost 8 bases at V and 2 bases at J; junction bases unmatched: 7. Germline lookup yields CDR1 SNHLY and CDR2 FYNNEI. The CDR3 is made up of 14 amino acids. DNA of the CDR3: TGTGCCAGCTGTCGGGAGGAACTCACAGATACGCAGTATTTT. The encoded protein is CASCREELTDTQYF.

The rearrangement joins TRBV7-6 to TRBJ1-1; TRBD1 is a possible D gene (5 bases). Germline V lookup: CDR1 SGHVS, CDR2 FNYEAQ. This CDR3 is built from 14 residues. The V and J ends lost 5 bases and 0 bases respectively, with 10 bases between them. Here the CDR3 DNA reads TGTGCCAGCAGCAGGGGACCGCTGAACACTGAAGCTTTCTTT. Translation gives CASSRGPLNTEAFF.

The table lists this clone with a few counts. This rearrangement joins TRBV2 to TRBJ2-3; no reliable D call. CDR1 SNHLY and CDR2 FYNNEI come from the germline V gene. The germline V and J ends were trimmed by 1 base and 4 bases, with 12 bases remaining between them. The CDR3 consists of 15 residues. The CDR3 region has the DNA TGTGCCAGCAGTGAAGTGAAGAGAATGGCAGATACGCAGTATTTT. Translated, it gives CASSEVKRMADTQYF.

DNA for the CDR3: TGTGCCAGCAGATCAGGGGAGGAGACCCAGTACTTC. Protein product: CASRSGEETQYF. This rearrangement joins TRBV7-9 to TRBJ2-5, with D perhaps TRBD1 (6 bases). The CDR3 totals 12 residues. Trimming took 6 bases from V and 5 from J, leaving 10 bases between them. Germline assignment: CDR1 SEHNR and CDR2 FQNEAQ (reference sequence).

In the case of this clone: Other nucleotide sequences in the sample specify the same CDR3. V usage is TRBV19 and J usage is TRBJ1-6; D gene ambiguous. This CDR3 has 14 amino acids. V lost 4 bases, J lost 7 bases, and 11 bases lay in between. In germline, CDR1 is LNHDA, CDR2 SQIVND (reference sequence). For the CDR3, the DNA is TGTGCCAGTAGTACCGGAGGCAACAATTCACCCCTCCACTTT. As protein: CASSTGGNNSPLHF. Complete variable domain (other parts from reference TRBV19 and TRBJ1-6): DGGITQSPKYLFRKEGQNVTLSCEQNLNHDAMYWYRQDPGQGLRLIYYSQIVNDFQKGDIAEGYSVSREKKESFPLTVTSAQKNPTAFYLCASSTGGNNSPLHFGNGTRLTVT.